Reported below is one T cell receptor (beta chain). Its antigen is not identified. This sample was taken from a study of beta chain features in type 1 diabetes. CDR3 length: 15 residues. Germline CDR1 KGHSH, CDR2 LQKENI. Trimming left V 2 bases short and J 0 bases short, with 9 bases between. Study outcomes and limitations: Shortening of TCRB CDR3s, moderate but significant, appeared in all four CD4+ subsets of Type 1 diabetes patients.

The sequenced template was cDNA made from the entire isolated RNA. Generated by immunoSEQ multiplex PCR, the TCRdb table keeps only in-frame clones and is missing some. This table holds about 150,000 clones, about 13% found once. The chain employs TRBV18 and TRBJ2-3; unclear D gene. The specimen sequenced was central memory CD4+ T cells from blood. This sequence originates from a man aged 18 to 29 with type 1 diabetes. This CDR3 reads CASSPVLESTDTQYF. CDR3 nucleotides: TGTGCCAGCTCACCAGTCCTAGAAAGCACAGATACGCAGTATTTT. Using reference TRBV18 and TRBJ2-3 for the parts outside the CDR3, the full variable domain is NAGVMQNPRHLVRRRGQEARLRCSPMKGHSHVYWYRQLPEEGLKFMVYLQKENIIDESGMPKERFSAEFPKEGPSILRIQQVVRGDSAAYFCASSPVLESTDTQYFGPGTRLTVL.